By share, the clone carrying this T cell receptor (beta chain) ranks as medium-sized. Antigen: not known. Stated time point: newly diagnosed GD, antithyroid drugs for less than 3 months. RNA extracted from PBMCs served as the sequencing template. HTBI primers from iRepertoire and Arm-PCR of CDR3 regions yielded the TCR beta libraries. Each CDR3 protein gets one entry after TCRdb re-called the multiplex PCR reads with MiXCR. The top ten hold about 12% of the sample, which has some 600,000 distinct CDR3 sequences, roughly 16% seen once. This sample stems from a study of regulatory T cells in long-lasting Graves disease. Points from the study as a whole: Patients with persistent disease showed a bias toward TRBV28, TRBJ1-2 and TRBJ2-5.

V was pared by 0 bases and J by 4 bases, with 10 bases between. This CDR3 has 14 amino acids. Germline CDR1 and CDR2: MDHEN and SYDVKM. These data also featured in a second study, about T cells in Graves' hyperthyroidism and ophthalmopathy. This second report adds: Researchers ran a first-round RT-PCR on the TCR CDR3 using the HTBI primer set. Most thyroid-expanded clonotypes above 0.001 were also found in blood.

The rearrangement joins TRBV28 to TRBJ2-7; no definite D call. This receptor was obtained from a young man with Graves disease. Sequences were derived from peripheral blood mononuclear cells (PBMCs), sampled at new diagnosis, from a patient treated with antithyroid drugs. CDR3 DNA: TGTGCCAGCAGTTTATGGGGTTTCTATTACGAGCAGTACTTC. It translates to CASSLWGFYYEQYF.